The present TCR beta chain was sequenced within a study of blood T cell repertoires in COVID-19. Produced via immunoSEQ multiplex PCR; TCRdb's table is partial and in-frame only. The sample carries roughly 200,000 clones, approximately 87% recorded once. Germline V gives CDR1 SGHRS, CDR2 YFSETQ. V was pared by 5 bases and J by 2 bases, with 13 bases between. This CDR3 has 15 residues. The source material was peripheral blood. The source is a person aged 70 to 85 with COVID-19, enrolled during active disease. The chain carries TRBV5-1 and TRBJ2-2, with D possibly being TRBD2 (7 bases). CDR3 nucleotide sequence: TGCGCCAGCAGTATCCCGGGGGGCAACACCGGGGAGCTGTTTTTT. Translating it yields CASSIPGGNTGELFF.